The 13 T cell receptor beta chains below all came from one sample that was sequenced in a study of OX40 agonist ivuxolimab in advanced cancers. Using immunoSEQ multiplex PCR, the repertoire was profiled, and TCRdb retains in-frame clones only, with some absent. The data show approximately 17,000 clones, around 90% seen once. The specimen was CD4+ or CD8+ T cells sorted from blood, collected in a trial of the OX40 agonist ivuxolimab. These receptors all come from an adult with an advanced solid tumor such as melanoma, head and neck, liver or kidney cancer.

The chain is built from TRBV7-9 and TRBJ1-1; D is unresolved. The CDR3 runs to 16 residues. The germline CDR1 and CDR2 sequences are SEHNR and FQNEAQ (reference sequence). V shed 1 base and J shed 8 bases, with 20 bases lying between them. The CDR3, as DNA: TGTGCCAGCAGCTTAGGGTCCGGGCCTCAATCAAGGGAAGCTTTCTTT. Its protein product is CASSLGSGPQSREAFF.

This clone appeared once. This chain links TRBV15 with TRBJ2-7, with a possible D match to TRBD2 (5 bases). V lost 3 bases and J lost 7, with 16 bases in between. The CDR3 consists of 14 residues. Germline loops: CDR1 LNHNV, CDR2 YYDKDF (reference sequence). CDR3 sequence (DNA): TGTGCCACCAGCAGCGGCCGGACCGGGGAAGAGCAGTACTTC. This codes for CATSSGRTGEEQYF.

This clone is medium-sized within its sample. The DNA of the CDR3 is TGTGCCAGCAGCCAGGAGGGGGGCGTCACTGGGGCCAACGTCCTGACTTTC. This translates into CASSQEGGVTGANVLTF. V usage is TRBV9 and J usage is TRBJ2-6; either TRBD1 or TRBD2 may fit D (6 bases each). This CDR3 has 17 amino acids. The ends were cut back, 4 bases at V and 2 bases at J, with 16 bases in the middle. Per germline, CDR1 SGDLS and CDR2 YYNGEE. Full variable domain (remainder filled in from reference TRBV9 and TRBJ2-6): DSGVTQTPKHLITATGQRVTLRCSPRSGDLSVYWYQQSLDQGLQFLIQYYNGEERAKGNILERFSAQQFPDLHSELNLSSLELGDSALYFCASSQEGGVTGANVLTFGAGSRLTVL.

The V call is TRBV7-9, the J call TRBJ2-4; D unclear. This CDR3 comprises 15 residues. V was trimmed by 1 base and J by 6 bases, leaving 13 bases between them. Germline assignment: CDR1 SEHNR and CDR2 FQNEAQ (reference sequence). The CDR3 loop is CASSLVVGLGNIQYF. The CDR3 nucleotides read TGTGCCAGCAGCTTAGTAGTGGGATTGGGAAACATTCAGTACTTC. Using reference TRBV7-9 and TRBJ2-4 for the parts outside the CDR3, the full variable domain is DTGVSQNPRHKITKRGQNVTFRCDPISEHNRLYWYRQTLGQGPEFLTYFQNEAQLEKSRLLSDRFSAERPKGSFSTLEIQRTEQGDSAMYLCASSLVVGLGNIQYFGAGTRLSVL.

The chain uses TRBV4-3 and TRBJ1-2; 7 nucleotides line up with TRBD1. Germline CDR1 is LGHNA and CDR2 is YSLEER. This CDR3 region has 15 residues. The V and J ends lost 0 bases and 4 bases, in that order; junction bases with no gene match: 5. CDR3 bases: TGCGCCAGCAGCCAAGACCCGGGACAGCCCTATGGCTACACCTTC. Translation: CASSQDPGQPYGYTF.

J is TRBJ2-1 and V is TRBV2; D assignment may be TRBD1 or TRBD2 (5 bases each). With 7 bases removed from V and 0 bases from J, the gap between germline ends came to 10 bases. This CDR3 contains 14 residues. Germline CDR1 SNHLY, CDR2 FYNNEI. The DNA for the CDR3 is TGTGCCAGCATTGGGGGAAGCTCCTACAATGAGCAGTTCTTC. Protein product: CASIGGSSYNEQFF.

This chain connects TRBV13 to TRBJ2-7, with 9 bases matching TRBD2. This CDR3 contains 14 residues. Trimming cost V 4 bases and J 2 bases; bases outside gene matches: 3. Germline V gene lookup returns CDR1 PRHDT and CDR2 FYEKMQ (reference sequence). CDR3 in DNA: TGTGCCAGCAGCTCTCGGACTAGCGCCTACGAGCAGTACTTC. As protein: CASSSRTSAYEQYF. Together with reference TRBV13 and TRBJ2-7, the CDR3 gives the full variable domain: AAGVIQSPRHLIKEKRETATLKCYPIPRHDTVYWYQQGPGQDPQFLISFYEKMQSDKGSIPDRFSAQQFSDYHSELNMSSLELGDSALYFCASSSRTSAYEQYFGPGTRLTVT.

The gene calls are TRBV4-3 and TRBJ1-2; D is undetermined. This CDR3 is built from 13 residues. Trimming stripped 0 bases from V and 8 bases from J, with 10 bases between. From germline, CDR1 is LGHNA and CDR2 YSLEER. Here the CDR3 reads CASSQDGVGGYTF. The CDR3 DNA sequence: TGCGCCAGCAGCCAAGATGGGGTAGGCGGCTACACCTTC.

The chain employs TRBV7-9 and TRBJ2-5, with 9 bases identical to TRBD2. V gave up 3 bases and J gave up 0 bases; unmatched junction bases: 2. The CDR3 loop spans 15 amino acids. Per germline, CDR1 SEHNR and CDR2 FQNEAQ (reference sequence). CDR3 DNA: TGTGCCAGCAGCTTTCGACTAGCGGACCAAGAGACCCAGTACTTC. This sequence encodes CASSFRLADQETQYF.

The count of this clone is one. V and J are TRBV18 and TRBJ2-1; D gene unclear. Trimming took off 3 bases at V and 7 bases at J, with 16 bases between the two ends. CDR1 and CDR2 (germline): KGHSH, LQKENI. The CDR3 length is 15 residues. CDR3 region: CASSPDTYSGNEQFF. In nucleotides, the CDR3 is TGTGCCAGCTCACCCGACACCTACTCGGGTAATGAGCAGTTCTTC.

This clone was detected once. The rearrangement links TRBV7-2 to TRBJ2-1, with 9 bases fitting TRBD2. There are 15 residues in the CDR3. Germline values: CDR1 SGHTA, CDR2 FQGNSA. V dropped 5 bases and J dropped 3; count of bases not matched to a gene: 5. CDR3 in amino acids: CASSPGLAFYNEQFF. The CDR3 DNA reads TGTGCCAGCAGCCCGGGACTAGCATTCTACAATGAGCAGTTCTTC.

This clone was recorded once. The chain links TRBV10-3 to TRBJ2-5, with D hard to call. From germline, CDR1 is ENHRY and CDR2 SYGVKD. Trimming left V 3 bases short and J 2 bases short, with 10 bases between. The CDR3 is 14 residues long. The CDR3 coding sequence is TGTGCCATCAGTGAAAGGGCAGCTCAAGAGACCCAGTACTTC. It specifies CAISERAAQETQYF.

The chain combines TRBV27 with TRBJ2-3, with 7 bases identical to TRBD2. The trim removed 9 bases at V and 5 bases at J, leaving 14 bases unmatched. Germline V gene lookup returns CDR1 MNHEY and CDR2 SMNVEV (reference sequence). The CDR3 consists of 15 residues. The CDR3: CASKARTGGLDTQYF. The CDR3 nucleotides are TGTGCCAGTAAGGCCAGGACGGGAGGACTAGATACGCAGTATTTT.